The table lists the clone carrying this TCR beta chain with many counts. Its antigen is not known. At the DNA level, this CDR3 is encoded by other sequences in the same sample as well. The sample is drawn from a study of beta chain features in type 1 diabetes. Study-level results: Researchers cautioned that cDNA sequencing could over-represent cells with high TCR expression.

There are 15 residues in the CDR3. Germline V gene sequence: CDR1 SGHRS, CDR2 YFSETQ. The V end lost 0 bases, the J end lost 3 bases, and 10 bases lay between the germline ends. Expressed TCRB transcripts got sequenced, as all isolated RNA was reverse transcribed. The assay was immunoSEQ multiplex PCR, and TCRdb's table has in-frame clones only and misses some. The sample contains 300,000 to 350,000 clones, 7% to 9% of which appear only once. The V gene is TRBV5-1, the J gene TRBJ2-1; weak D call: TRBD2 (6 bases). The TCR comes from a woman aged 18-29 years in good health. Sequencing was performed on central memory CD4+ T cells from blood. The CDR3 sequence: CASSLVGGVYNEQFF. In DNA form, the CDR3 reads TGCGCCAGCAGCTTGGTCGGGGGTGTCTACAATGAGCAGTTCTTC.